Listed below are T cell receptor beta chains from one sample, sequenced in a study of technical replicates of blood from several donors. Measured with immunoSEQ multiplex PCR; TCRdb has only the in-frame clones, and not every one. The data show around 61,000 clones, more than 75% seen once. The sample consisted of PBMCs. The receptors here all came from a human donor in good health. Some clones in this sample may be carry-over from other donors' samples. Both conserved end residues are part of each CDR3. Each record gives: J gene, V gene, clone size, D gene, CDR3 DNA, CDR3 protein. The D gene is left open where the match is weak. The listing skips clone size in some rows; elsewhere it reads once, few, many or a size class.

J gene: TRBJ2-7
V gene: TRBV7-2
clone size: NA
D gene: NA
CDR3 DNA: TGTGCCAGCAGCTTAGCGGCAGGGGGGTCCTACGAGCAGTACTTC
CDR3 protein: CASSLAAGGSYEQYF

J gene: TRBJ1-1
V gene: TRBV6-6
clone size: NA
D gene: NA
CDR3 DNA: TGTGCCAGCAGTCAGGGAGGGACTGAAGCTTTCTTT
CDR3 protein: CASSQGGTEAFF

J gene: TRBJ2-3
V gene: TRBV7-3
clone size: NA
D gene: TRBD2
CDR3 DNA: TGTGCCAGCAGCCCGGGACTAGCGGGAGCGGGAGGCACAGATACGCAGTATTTT
CDR3 protein: CASSPGLAGAGGTDTQYF

J gene: TRBJ2-1
V gene: TRBV5-6
clone size: once
D gene: TRBD2
CDR3 DNA: TGTGCCAGCAGCTTTGGAAGCGGGAGCACCTACAATGAGCAGTTCTTC
CDR3 protein: CASSFGSGSTYNEQFF

J gene: TRBJ1-2
V gene: TRBV4-3
clone size: NA
D gene: NA
CDR3 DNA: TGCGCCAGCAGCCAAGAGACAGACCTTAACTATGGCTACACCTTC
CDR3 protein: CASSQETDLNYGYTF

J gene: TRBJ2-2
V gene: TRBV2
clone size: NA
D gene: NA
CDR3 DNA: TGTGCCAGCAGTACCGGGACTCACACCGGGGAGCTGTTTTTT
CDR3 protein: CASSTGTHTGELFF

J gene: TRBJ1-1
V gene: TRBV11-1
clone size: NA
D gene: NA
CDR3 DNA: TGTGCCAGCAGCCGGACTGAAAACACTGAAGCTTTCTTT
CDR3 protein: CASSRTENTEAFF

J gene: TRBJ2-2
V gene: TRBV5-1
clone size: NA
D gene: TRBD2
CDR3 DNA: TGCGCCAGCCAGACGACGGGACTAGCGGGAGGGAGGACCGGGGAGCTGTTTTTT
CDR3 protein: CASQTTGLAGGRTGELFF

J gene: TRBJ1-6
V gene: TRBV4-2
clone size: once
D gene: NA
CDR3 DNA: TGTGCCAGCAGCCAAGACCGGGACACCTATTCACCCCTCCACTTT
CDR3 protein: CASSQDRDTYSPLHF

J gene: TRBJ2-2
V gene: TRBV15
clone size: NA
D gene: TRBD1
CDR3 DNA: TGTGCCACCAGCAGGGGACAGAAGGCTACCGGGGAGCTGTTTTTT
CDR3 protein: CATSRGQKATGELFF

J gene: TRBJ1-4
V gene: TRBV6-1
clone size: NA
D gene: NA
CDR3 DNA: TGTGCCAGCAGAGCAGGGCCCGGCGAAAAACTGTTTTTT
CDR3 protein: CASRAGPGEKLFF

J gene: TRBJ2-1
V gene: TRBV5-1
clone size: NA
D gene: TRBD2
CDR3 DNA: TGCGCCAGCGCAGCTAGCGGGGGGGAAGACAATGAGCAGTTCTTC
CDR3 protein: CASAASGGEDNEQFF

J gene: TRBJ2-3
V gene: TRBV7-7
clone size: NA
D gene: NA
CDR3 DNA: TGTGCCAGCAGCCAGGGGGGCCGTACAGATACGCAGTATTTT
CDR3 protein: CASSQGGRTDTQYF

J gene: TRBJ2-3
V gene: TRBV2
clone size: NA
D gene: TRBD1
CDR3 DNA: TGTGCCAGCACCCCCGGGGGACAGGGCACAGATACGCAGTATTTT
CDR3 protein: CASTPGGQGTDTQYF

J gene: TRBJ2-1
V gene: TRBV5-1
clone size: NA
D gene: TRBD2
CDR3 DNA: TGCGCCAGCAGCTTATCCGGGGGGTACAATGAGCAGTTCTTC
CDR3 protein: CASSLSGGYNEQFF

J gene: TRBJ2-2
V gene: TRBV29-1
clone size: NA
D gene: TRBD1
CDR3 DNA: TGCAGCGGACGGGACAGGGAACCCGGGGAGCTGTTTTTT
CDR3 protein: CSGRDREPGELFF

J gene: TRBJ1-2
V gene: TRBV7-9
clone size: NA
D gene: NA
CDR3 DNA: TGTGCCAGCAGCAACAACTGGGCAGAAGGGAGCTATGGCTACACCTTC
CDR3 protein: CASSNNWAEGSYGYTF

J gene: TRBJ1-2
V gene: TRBV11-2
clone size: NA
D gene: NA
CDR3 DNA: TGTGCCAGCAGCCCAGGGTCTTACTATGGCTACACCTTC
CDR3 protein: CASSPGSYYGYTF

J gene: TRBJ1-2
V gene: TRBV5-6
clone size: NA
D gene: TRBD1
CDR3 DNA: TGTGCCAGCAGCTGGGCACAGGGGGTAGGGGGCTACACCTTC
CDR3 protein: CASSWAQGVGGYTF

J gene: TRBJ2-4
V gene: TRBV5-4
clone size: NA
D gene: TRBD2
CDR3 DNA: TGTGCCAGCAGCCTAGGACCCGGGGGGAACATTCAGTACTTC
CDR3 protein: CASSLGPGGNIQYF

J gene: TRBJ2-6
V gene: TRBV5-8
clone size: NA
D gene: NA
CDR3 DNA: TGTGCCAGCAGCCTGTCGGGGTCGGGGGCCAACGTCCTGACTTTC
CDR3 protein: CASSLSGSGANVLTF

J gene: TRBJ2-3
V gene: TRBV5-1
clone size: NA
D gene: TRBD2
CDR3 DNA: TGCGCCAGCAGCCTACTAGCGGGGGCTAGCACAGATACGCAGTATTTT
CDR3 protein: CASSLLAGASTDTQYF

J gene: TRBJ2-1
V gene: TRBV10-2
clone size: NA
D gene: NA
CDR3 DNA: TGCGCCAGCATAACCGGGATGAGCTCCTACAATGAGCAGTTCTTC
CDR3 protein: CASITGMSSYNEQFF

J gene: TRBJ1-4
V gene: TRBV5-1
clone size: NA
D gene: NA
CDR3 DNA: TGCGCCAGCAGCTTGGATACGGGGGGCGCGGGTGAAAAACTGTTTTTT
CDR3 protein: CASSLDTGGAGEKLFF

J gene: TRBJ1-6
V gene: TRBV4-3
clone size: NA
D gene: TRBD1
CDR3 DNA: TGCGCCAGCAGCCAAGAATTGAGGGGGCGCTTGGAGAATTCACCCCTCCACTTT
CDR3 protein: CASSQELRGRLENSPLHF

J gene: TRBJ2-7
V gene: TRBV7-8
clone size: NA
D gene: TRBD1
CDR3 DNA: TGTGCCAGCAGCCGGGACAGTTCCTACGAGCAGTACTTC
CDR3 protein: CASSRDSSYEQYF

J gene: TRBJ2-7
V gene: TRBV6-1
clone size: once
D gene: NA
CDR3 DNA: TGTGCCAGCAGCACGGACAGCACCTACGAGCAGTACTTC
CDR3 protein: CASSTDSTYEQYF

J gene: TRBJ2-2
V gene: TRBV18
clone size: NA
D gene: NA
CDR3 DNA: TGTGCCAGCTCATCCCGCCGGGCGAACACCGGGGAGCTGTTTTTT
CDR3 protein: CASSSRRANTGELFF

J gene: TRBJ2-7
V gene: TRBV29-1
clone size: NA
D gene: TRBD1
CDR3 DNA: TGCAGCGTAGGACAGGGGGCATCCTACGAGCAGTACTTC
CDR3 protein: CSVGQGASYEQYF

J gene: TRBJ2-2
V gene: TRBV6-5
clone size: NA
D gene: TRBD2
CDR3 DNA: TGTGCCAGCAGCGACGGGACTAGCGAGGCCGGGGAGCTGTTTTTT
CDR3 protein: CASSDGTSEAGELFF

J gene: TRBJ2-5
V gene: TRBV5-4
clone size: NA
D gene: TRBD2
CDR3 DNA: TGTGCCAGCAGCTCGCGACTAGCGGGGGAAGAGACCCAGTACTTC
CDR3 protein: CASSSRLAGEETQYF

J gene: TRBJ2-2
V gene: TRBV5-1
clone size: NA
D gene: NA
CDR3 DNA: TGCGCCAGCAGCCTGGACGGCGGAACCGGGGAGCTGTTTTTT
CDR3 protein: CASSLDGGTGELFF

J gene: TRBJ2-3
V gene: TRBV5-1
clone size: NA
D gene: TRBD2
CDR3 DNA: TGCGCCAGCAGCGCCGGACTAGCGGGTTGGTCTAGCACAGATACGCAGTATTTT
CDR3 protein: CASSAGLAGWSSTDTQYF

J gene: TRBJ1-1
V gene: TRBV14
clone size: NA
D gene: NA
CDR3 DNA: TGTGCCAGCAGCCAAGGTAAAGACAGGACCAACACTGAAGCTTTCTTT
CDR3 protein: CASSQGKDRTNTEAFF

J gene: TRBJ2-2
V gene: TRBV27
clone size: NA
D gene: TRBD2
CDR3 DNA: TGTGCCAGCAGTCCGAAGCGGGGCGAGAACACCGGGGAGCTGTTTTTT
CDR3 protein: CASSPKRGENTGELFF

J gene: TRBJ2-7
V gene: TRBV21-1
clone size: NA
D gene: NA
CDR3 DNA: TGTGCCAGCAGGAACGGGACAGGGGGCTTCGACGAGCAGTACTTC
CDR3 protein: CASRNGTGGFDEQYF

J gene: TRBJ1-2
V gene: TRBV19
clone size: NA
D gene: NA
CDR3 DNA: TGTGCCAGTAGTCCCCTCACTCTTAACTATGGCTACACCTTC
CDR3 protein: CASSPLTLNYGYTF

J gene: TRBJ2-1
V gene: TRBV5-1
clone size: NA
D gene: NA
CDR3 DNA: TGCGCCAGCACTTCCGAGTACAATGAGCAGTTCTTC
CDR3 protein: CASTSEYNEQFF

J gene: TRBJ2-1
V gene: TRBV7-3
clone size: NA
D gene: NA
CDR3 DNA: TGTGCCAGCAGCCCACAGGACAGATCCTACAATGAGCAGTTCTTC
CDR3 protein: CASSPQDRSYNEQFF

J gene: TRBJ1-2
V gene: TRBV30
clone size: NA
D gene: NA
CDR3 DNA: TGTGCCTGGAAGGACAGTTCCTCTGGCTACACCTTC
CDR3 protein: CAWKDSSSGYTF

J gene: TRBJ2-5
V gene: TRBV18
clone size: NA
D gene: NA
CDR3 DNA: TGTGCCAGCTCACCGCCGGGGTTTTACCAAGAGACCCAGTACTTC
CDR3 protein: CASSPPGFYQETQYF

J gene: TRBJ2-6
V gene: TRBV5-1
clone size: NA
D gene: TRBD1
CDR3 DNA: TGCGCCAGCAGCCCGACAGGGGGATTCTCTGGGGCCAACGTCCTGACTTTC
CDR3 protein: CASSPTGGFSGANVLTF

J gene: TRBJ2-7
V gene: TRBV23-1
clone size: NA
D gene: NA
CDR3 DNA: TGCGCCAGCAGTCAATTTTCGCTTTTGTTCGGGGACTCCTCCTACGAGCAGTACTTC
CDR3 protein: CASSQFSLLFGDSSYEQYF

J gene: TRBJ2-3
V gene: TRBV7-8
clone size: NA
D gene: NA
CDR3 DNA: TGTGCCAGCAGCTTCCAATACCGGGGGGCCACCGGCACAGATACGCAGTATTTT
CDR3 protein: CASSFQYRGATGTDTQYF

J gene: TRBJ1-1
V gene: TRBV2
clone size: NA
D gene: NA
CDR3 DNA: TGTGCCAGCAGTGAAGAGGCGGCCTTCGGTGATGAAGCTTTCTTT
CDR3 protein: CASSEEAAFGDEAFF

J gene: TRBJ2-1
V gene: TRBV5-6
clone size: NA
D gene: NA
CDR3 DNA: TGTGCCAGCAGCCCAGAACAGGTCTATGAGCAGTTCTTC
CDR3 protein: CASSPEQVYEQFF